A selection of T cell receptor beta chains follows, all from one sample in a study of cytomegalovirus exposure and HLA in healthy donors. TCRdb's copy holds only in-frame clones and misses some; the assay was immunoSEQ multiplex PCR. The table lists 100,000 to 150,000 clones, roughly 83% of them singletons. The sequenced sample consisted of PBMCs. The origin of the receptors is a man younger than 35 in good health and CMV-seronegative. The CDR3 runs from the conserved cysteine through the conserved F or W. A D gene is named only where the DNA matches it firmly. Expanded clones get a size class; other rows say once, few or many, or leave the size out.

V gene,CDR3 length,clone size,J gene,D gene,CDR3 protein,CDR3 DNA
TRBV19,15,-,TRBJ1-6,-,CASKVGQGDNSPLHF,TGTGCCAGTAAGGTCGGGCAGGGTGATAATTCACCCCTCCACTTT
TRBV10-2,13,few,TRBJ2-1,TRBD2,CATRLAGSGEQFF,TGCGCCACCAGACTAGCGGGCTCAGGTGAGCAGTTCTTC
TRBV19,16,-,TRBJ2-7,-,CASSISHRWVSYEQYF,TGTGCCAGTAGTATATCGCACAGGTGGGTGTCCTACGAGCAGTACTTC
TRBV5-5,14,-,TRBJ2-1,TRBD1,CASSLWGAGTGQFF,TGTGCCAGCAGCTTGTGGGGTGCTGGGACAGGTCAGTTCTTC
TRBV5-1,13,few,TRBJ1-2,TRBD1,CASSVGQDNGYTF,TGCGCCAGCAGCGTGGGACAGGACAATGGCTACACCTTC
TRBV18,14,-,TRBJ1-1,-,CASSPPGVNTEAFF,TGTGCCAGCTCACCACCAGGGGTAAACACTGAAGCTTTCTTT
TRBV5-4,16,-,TRBJ2-2,TRBD1,CASSPRDRDNTGELFF,TGTGCCAGCAGCCCGAGGGACAGGGATAACACCGGGGAGCTGTTTTTT
TRBV27,14,few,TRBJ1-3,-,CASSLGGIGNTIYF,TGTGCCAGCAGTTTAGGGGGGATCGGAAACACCATATATTTT
TRBV4-3,20,-,TRBJ2-5,TRBD2,CASSQDLPRGGAGVRETQYF,TGCGCCAGCAGCCAAGATCTCCCCCGGGGAGGAGCGGGAGTAAGGGAGACCCAGTACTTC
TRBV29-1,12,few,TRBJ1-5,-,CSVGEGNQPQHF,TGCAGCGTTGGGGAGGGGAATCAGCCCCAGCATTTT
TRBV5-1,16,few,TRBJ1-5,-,CASSRTGRDSNQPQHF,TGCGCCAGCAGCCGAACGGGGCGGGACAGCAATCAGCCCCAGCATTTT
TRBV19,17,-,TRBJ2-5,TRBD1,CATMEPGGTGGRETQYF,TGTGCCACCATGGAACCCGGCGGCACAGGGGGAAGGGAGACCCAGTACTTC
TRBV6-5,13,-,TRBJ1-5,-,CASRVGSNQPQHF,TGTGCCAGCAGGGTCGGTAGCAATCAGCCCCAGCATTTT
TRBV9,15,-,TRBJ2-5,-,CASSVEGLVKETQYF,TGTGCCAGCAGCGTAGAGGGACTCGTAAAAGAGACCCAGTACTTC
TRBV6-4,15,once,TRBJ2-6,-,CASSEPGAGANVLTF,TGTGCCAGCAGTGAGCCAGGGGCTGGGGCCAACGTCCTGACTTTC
TRBV11-2,13,-,TRBJ1-4,-,CASSFMGAEKLFF,TGTGCCAGCAGCTTTATGGGGGCGGAAAAACTGTTTTTT
TRBV30,15,-,TRBJ2-7,TRBD1,CAWSELTGGHYEQYF,TGTGCCTGGAGTGAATTGACAGGGGGGCACTACGAGCAGTACTTC
TRBV27,16,few,TRBJ1-2,TRBD1,CASSPLTGAANYGYTF,TGTGCCAGCAGTCCCTTGACAGGGGCCGCTAACTATGGCTACACCTTC
TRBV19,14,-,TRBJ1-5,-,CASSAIDRYQPQHF,TGTGCCAGTAGTGCGATCGACAGATATCAGCCCCAGCATTTT
TRBV27,13,once,TRBJ1-5,-,CASSATGFQPQHF,TGTGCCAGCAGTGCCACAGGGTTTCAGCCCCAGCATTTT
TRBV5-4,14,-,TRBJ1-6,TRBD1,CASERQGYNSPLHF,TGTGCCAGCGAACGACAGGGGTATAATTCACCCCTCCACTTT
TRBV19,15,-,TRBJ2-1,TRBD2,CASSRSGLAGEEQFF,TGTGCCAGTAGCCGCTCGGGACTAGCGGGAGAGGAGCAGTTCTTC
TRBV21-1,20,-,TRBJ2-7,-,CASKSRLGACLAGLPYEQYF,TGTGCCAGCAAATCCCGCCTCGGGGCTTGTCTAGCGGGACTTCCCTACGAGCAGTACTTC